This TCR beta chain was retrieved from a study of blood T cell repertoires in COVID-19. On the study more broadly: The origin of the acute and convalescent COVID-19 samples was the United States, Italy and Spain. T cells, B-cell-depleted T cells, or PBMCs provided the cDNA or gDNA that served as material.

Some clones are missing from TCRdb's copy, which holds only in-frame ones; the method was immunoSEQ multiplex PCR. The sample holds some 310,000 clones, 85% to 90% seen once. Germline V gives CDR1 LGHNA, CDR2 YNFKEQ. The CDR3 runs 16 residues. Germline trimming cut 1 base from V and 4 bases from J; bases unmatched to any gene: 1. The material sequenced was peripheral blood. The clonotype originates from a woman between 25 and 40 years old with COVID-19, enrolled during active disease. The V call is TRBV4-2, the J call TRBJ2-5; 15 bases align to TRBD2. CDR3 in DNA: TGTGCCAGCAGCCAAGCGGGACTAGCGGGAGGAGAGACCCAGTACTTC. This sequence encodes CASSQAGLAGGETQYF.